A selection of T cell receptor beta chains follows, all from one sample in a study of PD-1 blockade in classical Hodgkin lymphoma. Only in-frame clones appear in the TCRdb table, and some are missing; sequencing was by immunoSEQ multiplex PCR. The sample holds around 91,000 clones, roughly 76% seen once. The sequenced sample was peripheral blood mononuclear cells (PBMCs), obtained before the second cycle of nivolumab. The receptors were gathered from a human donor with classical Hodgkin lymphoma. Both conserved end residues are part of each CDR3.

v_call,j_call,cdr3_aa
TRBV19,TRBJ2-1,CASSPSLGSSYNEQFF
TRBV6-1,TRBJ2-5,CASTGETQYF
TRBV30,TRBJ2-5,CAWSVPRSGGAETQYF
TRBV5-4,TRBJ2-2,CASSSAGTGVTGELFF
TRBV19,TRBJ2-5,CASSIMGLQETQYF
TRBV20-1,TRBJ1-2,CSAKGNGYTF
TRBV9,TRBJ2-7,CASSERGLTYEQYF
TRBV28,TRBJ2-2,CASSLPRTGELFF
TRBV19,TRBJ2-4,CASSTAVLAVAKNIQYF
TRBV5-1,TRBJ2-3,CASSYGPEDTQYF
TRBV5-1,TRBJ2-3,CASSLVRGRASDTQYF
TRBV14,TRBJ1-1,CASSQAQGAMNTEAFF
TRBV9,TRBJ1-2,CASSIGTSANYGYTF
TRBV5-1,TRBJ1-1,CASSLVPQGLSTEAFF
TRBV7-2,TRBJ2-2,CASSDSYPRGPGGTGELFF
TRBV18,TRBJ2-2,CASSPETGGNTGELFF
TRBV5-4,TRBJ2-7,CASSLATSGQYEQYF
TRBV10-3,TRBJ1-1,CAIRDRGNTEAFF
TRBV10-3,TRBJ2-2,CAISVLSGTGELFF
TRBV29-1,TRBJ2-5,CSVVSGLGETQYF
TRBV4-1,TRBJ1-1,CASSLTGLNTEAFF
TRBV5-4,TRBJ2-7,CASSYRLAGSYEQYF
TRBV10-3,TRBJ2-1,CAISERAGEQFF
TRBV7-9,TRBJ2-6,CASSFLTPGANVLTF
TRBV5-6,TRBJ1-1,CASSSTGRNTEAFF
TRBV7-9,TRBJ1-2,CASSLAEVTGALGYTF
TRBV19,TRBJ1-5,CASSTRGGVPQHF
TRBV5-1,TRBJ2-7,CASSLGISGVSYEQYF
TRBV19,TRBJ2-1,CASTLGAGNEQFF
TRBV27,TRBJ1-2,CASSRHTDNYGYTF
TRBV7-2,TRBJ1-1,CASSLNSYTEAFF
TRBV7-6,TRBJ2-7,CASSLTGLADYEQYF
TRBV7-9,TRBJ2-5,CASSQDIQETQYF
TRBV5-1,TRBJ2-3,CASSSRDRTDTQYF
TRBV9,TRBJ1-2,CASSYSTVANYGYTF
TRBV7-2,TRBJ2-7,CASSLAADFYEQYF
TRBV19,TRBJ1-2,CASSMSGIYGYTF
TRBV5-4,TRBJ2-7,CASRQPGPTLYEQYF
TRBV2,TRBJ2-7,CASKGLDYEQYF
TRBV6-5,TRBJ1-5,CASSGTGDQPQHF
TRBV7-8,TRBJ2-7,CASSFGQGSGEQYF
TRBV5-1,TRBJ1-5,CASSSTGDSNQPQHF
TRBV9,TRBJ2-2,CASSVGGTSGRWPGELFF
TRBV9,TRBJ2-1,CASSGPGQGSYNEQFF
TRBV28,TRBJ2-4,CASRDGPKNIQYF